This TCR beta chain was identified during a study of T cells in Graves' hyperthyroidism and ophthalmopathy. About the study: Peripheral blood was secured at the point of initial diagnosis, before any treatment. The study, taken as a whole, reports: Researchers found most expanded thyroid clonotypes above 0.001 in blood as well. In validation, the model predicted ophthalmopathy. These predictions came a median roughly 6.5 months before onset.

Trimming stripped 0 bases from V and 3 bases from J, with 12 bases between. This CDR3 is built from 15 residues. PBMCs were derived from roughly 9.6 ml fresh peripheral blood. The source material, RNA transcripts, was used to amplify TCR beta CDR3 regions. HTBI primers were used for first-round RT-PCR of the TCR CDR3. TCRdb recomputed calls from the multiplex PCR reads with MiXCR, one row per CDR3 protein. The sample lists 500,000 to 550,000 distinct CDR3 sequences; around 21% were seen once. Of note for this clonotype: The antigen remains undetermined.

Sequenced sample: blood. The TCR was taken from a man aged 18-30 years with Graves' hyperthyroidism. The chain employs TRBV12-3 or TRBV12-4 and TRBJ2-7, with D possibly being TRBD2 (6 bases). The CDR3: CASSLAVGGLYEQYF. CDR3 nucleotide sequence: TGTGCCAGCAGTTTAGCTGTCGGGGGACTCTACGAGCAGTACTTC.